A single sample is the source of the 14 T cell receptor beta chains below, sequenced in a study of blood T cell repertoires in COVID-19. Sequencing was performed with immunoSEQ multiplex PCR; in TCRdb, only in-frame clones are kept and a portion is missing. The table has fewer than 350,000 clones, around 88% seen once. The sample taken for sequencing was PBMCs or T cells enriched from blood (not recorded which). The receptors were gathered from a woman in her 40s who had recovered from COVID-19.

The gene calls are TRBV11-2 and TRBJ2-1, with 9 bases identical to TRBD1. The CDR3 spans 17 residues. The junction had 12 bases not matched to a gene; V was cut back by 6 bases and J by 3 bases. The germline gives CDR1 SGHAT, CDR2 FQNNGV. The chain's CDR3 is CASSSGPGQGLYNEQFF. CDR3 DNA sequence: TGTGCCAGCAGTTCTGGACCGGGACAGGGCCTCTACAATGAGCAGTTCTTC. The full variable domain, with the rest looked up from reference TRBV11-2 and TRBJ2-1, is EAGVAQSPRYKIIEKRQSVAFWCNPISGHATLYWYQQILGQGPKLLIQFQNNGVVDDSQLPKDRFSAERLKGVDSTLKIQPAKLEDSAVYLCASSSGPGQGLYNEQFFGPGTRLTVL.

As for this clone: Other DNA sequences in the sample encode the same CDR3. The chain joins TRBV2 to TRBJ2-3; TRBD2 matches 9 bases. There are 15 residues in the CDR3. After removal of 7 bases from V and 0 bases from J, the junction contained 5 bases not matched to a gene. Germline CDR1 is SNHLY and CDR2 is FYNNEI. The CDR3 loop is CASTLAGVSTDTQYF. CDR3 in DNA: TGTGCCAGCACTTTAGCGGGAGTTAGCACAGATACGCAGTATTTT.

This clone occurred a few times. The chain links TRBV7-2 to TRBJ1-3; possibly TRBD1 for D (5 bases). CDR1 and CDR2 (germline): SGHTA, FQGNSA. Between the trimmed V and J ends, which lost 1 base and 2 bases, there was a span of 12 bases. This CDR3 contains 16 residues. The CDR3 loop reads CASSLVGTPAGNTIYF. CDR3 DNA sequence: TGTGCCAGCAGCTTAGTCGGGACTCCCGCTGGAAACACCATATATTTT. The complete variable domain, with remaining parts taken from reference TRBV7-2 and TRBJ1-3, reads GAGVSQSPSNKVTEKGKDVELRCDPISGHTALYWYRQSLGQGLEFLIYFQGNSAPDKSGLPSDRFSAERTGGSVSTLTIQRTQQEDSAVYLCASSLVGTPAGNTIYFGEGSWLTVV.

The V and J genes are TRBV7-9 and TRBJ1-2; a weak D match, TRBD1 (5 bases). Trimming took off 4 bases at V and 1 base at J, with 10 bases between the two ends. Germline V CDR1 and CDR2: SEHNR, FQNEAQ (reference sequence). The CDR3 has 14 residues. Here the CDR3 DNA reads TGTGCCAGCAGCTCCGCCGGGGGTAACTATGGCTACACCTTC. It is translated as CASSSAGGNYGYTF.

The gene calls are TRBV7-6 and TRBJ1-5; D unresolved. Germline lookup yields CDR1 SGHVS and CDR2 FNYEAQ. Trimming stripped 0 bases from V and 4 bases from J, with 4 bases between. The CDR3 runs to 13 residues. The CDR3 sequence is CASSLATNQPQHF. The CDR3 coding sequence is TGTGCCAGCAGCTTAGCGACTAATCAGCCCCAGCATTTT.

The CDR3 DNA sequence: TGTGCCAGCAGCCAGATACCGGGACAGCGGAACACTGAAGCTTTCTTT. This translates into CASSQIPGQRNTEAFF. The chain carries TRBV3-1 (or the pseudogene TRBV3-2) and TRBJ1-1; the match to TRBD1 covers 7 bases. Germline CDR1 reads LGHDT; CDR2 reads YNNKEL (reference sequence). The trim removed 3 bases at V and 1 base at J, leaving 8 bases unmatched. The CDR3 sequence is 16 residues long.

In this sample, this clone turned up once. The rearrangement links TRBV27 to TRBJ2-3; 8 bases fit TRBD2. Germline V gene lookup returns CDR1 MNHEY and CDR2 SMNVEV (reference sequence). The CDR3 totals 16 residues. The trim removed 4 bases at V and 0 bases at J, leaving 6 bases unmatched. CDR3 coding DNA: TGTGCCAGCAGTTCCCCGACTAGCGCAAGCACAGATACGCAGTATTTT. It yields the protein CASSSPTSASTDTQYF.

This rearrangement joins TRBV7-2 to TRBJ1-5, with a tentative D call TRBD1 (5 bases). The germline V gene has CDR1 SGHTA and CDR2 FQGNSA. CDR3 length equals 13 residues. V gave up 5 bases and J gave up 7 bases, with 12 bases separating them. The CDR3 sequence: CASSPGGIQPQHF. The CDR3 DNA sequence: TGTGCCAGCAGCCCCGGGGGGATCCAGCCCCAGCATTTT.

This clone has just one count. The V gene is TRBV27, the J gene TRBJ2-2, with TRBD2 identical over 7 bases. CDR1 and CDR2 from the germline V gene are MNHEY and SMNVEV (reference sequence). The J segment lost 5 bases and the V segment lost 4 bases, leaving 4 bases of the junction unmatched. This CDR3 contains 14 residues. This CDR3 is CASSSASGTGELFF. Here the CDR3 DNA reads TGTGCCAGCAGTTCGGCTAGCGGAACCGGGGAGCTGTTTTTT.

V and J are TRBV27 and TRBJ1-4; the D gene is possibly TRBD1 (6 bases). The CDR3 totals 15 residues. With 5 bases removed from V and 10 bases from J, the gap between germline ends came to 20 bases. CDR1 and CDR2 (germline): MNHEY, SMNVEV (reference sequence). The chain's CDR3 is CASSPPGGAGGKLFF. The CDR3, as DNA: TGTGCCAGCAGTCCCCCCGGGGGGGCGGGAGGAAAACTGTTTTTT.

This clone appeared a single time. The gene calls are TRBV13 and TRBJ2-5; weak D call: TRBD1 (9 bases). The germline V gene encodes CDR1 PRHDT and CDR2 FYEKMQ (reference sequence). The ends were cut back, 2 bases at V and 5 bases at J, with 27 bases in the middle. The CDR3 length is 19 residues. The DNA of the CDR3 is TGTGCCAGCAGCTTAATCCCGGGACAGGGCCTTAGCGGGGCTGAGACCCAGTACTTC. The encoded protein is CASSLIPGQGLSGAETQYF. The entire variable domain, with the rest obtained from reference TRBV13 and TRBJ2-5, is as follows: AAGVIQSPRHLIKEKRETATLKCYPIPRHDTVYWYQQGPGQDPQFLISFYEKMQSDKGSIPDRFSAQQFSDYHSELNMSSLELGDSALYFCASSLIPGQGLSGAETQYFGPGTRLLVL.

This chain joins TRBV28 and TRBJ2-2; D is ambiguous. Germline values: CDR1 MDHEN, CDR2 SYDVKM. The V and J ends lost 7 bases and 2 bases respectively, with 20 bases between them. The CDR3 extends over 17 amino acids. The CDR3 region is CASNPQGRSRNTGELFF. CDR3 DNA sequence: TGTGCCAGCAACCCCCAAGGCCGTTCTAGAAACACCGGGGAGCTGTTTTTT. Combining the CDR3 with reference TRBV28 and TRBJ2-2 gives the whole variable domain DVKVTQSSRYLVKRTGEKVFLECVQDMDHENMFWYRQDPGLGLRLIYFSYDVKMKEKGDIPEGYSVSREKKERFSLILESASTNQTSMYLCASNPQGRSRNTGELFFGEGSRLTVL.

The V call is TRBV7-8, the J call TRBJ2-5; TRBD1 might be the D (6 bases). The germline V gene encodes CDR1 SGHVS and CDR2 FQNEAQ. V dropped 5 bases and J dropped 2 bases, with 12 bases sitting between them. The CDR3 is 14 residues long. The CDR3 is CASSPRTEQETQYF. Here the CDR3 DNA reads TGTGCCAGCAGCCCTCGGACAGAGCAAGAGACCCAGTACTTC.

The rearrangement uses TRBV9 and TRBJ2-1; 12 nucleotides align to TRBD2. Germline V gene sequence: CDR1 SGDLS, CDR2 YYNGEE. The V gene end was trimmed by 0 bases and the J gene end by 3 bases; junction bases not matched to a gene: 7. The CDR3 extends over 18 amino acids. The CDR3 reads CASSVEGLAGGFYNEQFF. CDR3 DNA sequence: TGTGCCAGCAGCGTAGAGGGGCTAGCGGGAGGGTTCTACAATGAGCAGTTCTTC.